The sequence of this T cell receptor (beta chain) was determined in a study of T cell responses to AZD1222 COVID-19 vaccine (dated by TCRdb to 2020 to 2023). Turning to the overall study: A total of 233 trial participants underwent TCR sequencing, of whom 207 had received two doses of AZD1222 and approximately 26 had received two doses of the MenACWY control vaccine. Trial participants were enrolled into age subgroups of 18-55, 56-69 and 70-plus years, which contained about 150, 27 and 61 TCR-sequenced participants, respectively.

About this clone: Its antigen has not been determined. Per-base quality was not reported, and no clone a single base away is much larger than it.

The CDR3 regions of human TCRbeta chains were analyzed by immunosequencing. In the source study's methods: Repertoire TCRs were checked for matches against a reference library of SARS-CoV-2-specific TCRs that had been generated using the MIRA antigen-specificity platform. Breadth was defined as the fraction of unique TCRs that were SARS-CoV-2-associated. Depth was defined as the fraction of total T cells that were SARS-CoV-2-associated. Each spike-specific TCR was assigned to its reactive spike region and to a CD4 or CD8 class using the MIRA data. Log10-transformed breadth and depth values were compared by one-way ANOVA with Sidak's multiple comparisons tests. TCRdb re-hosts the immuneACCESS table, in-frame sequences only. Its copies lack some clones; in the studies checked, an unresolved V gene accounts for under half of them, and the cause for the rest is not known. That table gives V, J and clone size, and the DNA gave D and trimming. The sample table contains about 54,000 clones; only one count was recorded for 89% of them. The leading ten clones occupy about 14% of the sample.

V and J are trimmed by 3 bases and 4 bases, and the gene matches miss 14 bases of the junction. From cysteine to phenylalanine, the CDR3 is 19 amino acids long. The entry retains the CDR3 DNA only, 57 bases that are in frame from base 1. As encoded in the germline V gene, CDR1 is LGHNA while CDR2 is YNFKEQ. The time point tag for this specimen amounts to: about 28 days (+/-7) after the second vaccine dose. AZD1222 recipients given second doses at about 4 weeks or at about 12 weeks were pooled, since spike-specific TCR depth and breadth were not found to differ between the two schedules. Vaccinee samples were obtained from the UK trials COV001 and COV002, which included a single-blind randomized controlled phase 2/3 trial of AZD1222 (ChAdOx1 nCoV-19) in healthy adults. For TCRbeta chain sequencing, PBMC samples were collected from trial participants at day 0 and at day 28 after the second dose. On the study overall, not on this receptor specifically: In the small 56-69-year group, the increase in depth fell short of significance, most likely because of low power. Because no day 14 peak-response samples were available, repertoires were characterized only after the peak T cell response. CD4 TCRs associated with the vaccine covered the entire spike protein, and the dominant responses were in regions 160-218 and 743-854. Conclusions about previously exposed vaccinees are limited because only 6 or 7 AZD1222 recipients were SARS-CoV-2 seropositive at baseline. A significant rise in spike-specific TCR breadth and depth was observed after two AZD1222 doses relative to day 0 and relative to MenACWY recipients. Most participants were white British and females outnumbered males, and the authors suggested that clonal diversity may have been underestimated. Nearly half of unique spike-specific TCRs reportedly recognized epitopes outside regions mutated in the B.1.351 and B.1.1.7 variants.

This chain is built from TRBV4-2 and TRBJ2-3; the central 12 bases match TRBD2. This specimen was peripheral blood, taken 28 days after the second AZD1222 dose. The clonotype originates from an adult who received the AZD1222 COVID-19 vaccine. The CDR3 in this case is CASSQTYPGLAGGADTQYF. Here is the DNA: TGTGCCAGCAGCCAGACGTACCCGGGACTAGCGGGTGGGGCAGATACGCAGTATTTT.